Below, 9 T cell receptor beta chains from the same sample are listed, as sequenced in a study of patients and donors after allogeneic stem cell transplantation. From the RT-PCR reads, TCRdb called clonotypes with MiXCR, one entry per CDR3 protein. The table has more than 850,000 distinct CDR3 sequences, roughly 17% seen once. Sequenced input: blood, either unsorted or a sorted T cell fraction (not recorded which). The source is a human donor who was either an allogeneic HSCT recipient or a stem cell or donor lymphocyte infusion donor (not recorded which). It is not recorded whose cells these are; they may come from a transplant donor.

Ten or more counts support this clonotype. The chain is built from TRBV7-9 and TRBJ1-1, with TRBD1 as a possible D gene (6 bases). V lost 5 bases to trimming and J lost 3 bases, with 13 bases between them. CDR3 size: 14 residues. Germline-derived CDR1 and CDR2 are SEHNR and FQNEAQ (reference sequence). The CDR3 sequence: CASSEDSGDTEAFF. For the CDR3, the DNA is TGTGCCAGCAGCGAGGACAGTGGGGACACTGAAGCTTTCTTT.

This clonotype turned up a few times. The CDR3 region has the DNA TGTGCCAGCAGCGAGTCCCTATACAATGAGCAGTTCTTC. This encodes CASSESLYNEQFF. The genes are TRBV7-3 and TRBJ2-1; D unresolved. There are 13 residues in the CDR3. Per germline, CDR1 SGHTA and CDR2 FQGTGA. V was pared by 5 bases and J by 4 bases, with 9 bases between. Based on the CDR3 plus reference TRBV7-3 and TRBJ2-1, the full variable domain is GAGVSQTPSNKVTEKGKYVELRCDPISGHTALYWYRQSLGQGPEFLIYFQGTGAADDSGLPNDRFFAVRPEGSVSTLKIQRTERGDSAVYLCASSESLYNEQFFGPGTRLTVL.

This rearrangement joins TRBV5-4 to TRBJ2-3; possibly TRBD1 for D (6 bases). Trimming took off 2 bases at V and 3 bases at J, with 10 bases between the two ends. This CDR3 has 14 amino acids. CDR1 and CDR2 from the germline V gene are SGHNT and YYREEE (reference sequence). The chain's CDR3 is CASSLKTGTDTQYF. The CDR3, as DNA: TGTGCCAGCAGCTTAAAAACAGGGACAGATACGCAGTATTTT.

CDR3: CASSYAASGGAYEQYF. The CDR3 DNA is TGTGCCAGCAGTTACGCCGCTAGCGGGGGAGCCTACGAGCAGTACTTC. The rearrangement joins TRBV6-5 to TRBJ2-7, with TRBD2 identical over 10 bases. Germline values: CDR1 MNHEY, CDR2 SVGAGI. The CDR3 sequence is 16 residues long. V dropped 2 bases and J dropped 2; count of bases not matched to a gene: 6.

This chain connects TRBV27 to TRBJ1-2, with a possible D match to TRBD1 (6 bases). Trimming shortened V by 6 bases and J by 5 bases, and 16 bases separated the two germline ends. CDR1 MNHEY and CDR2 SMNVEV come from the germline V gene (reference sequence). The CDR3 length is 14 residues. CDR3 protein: CASSPNSGAYGYTF. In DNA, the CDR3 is TGTGCCAGCAGCCCCAACTCAGGGGCATATGGCTACACCTTC.

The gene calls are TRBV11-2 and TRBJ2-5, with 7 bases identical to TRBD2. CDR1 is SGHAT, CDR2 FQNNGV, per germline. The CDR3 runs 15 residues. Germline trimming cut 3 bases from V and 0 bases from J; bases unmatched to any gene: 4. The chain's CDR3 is CASSFPAGYQETQYF. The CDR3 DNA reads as TGTGCCAGCAGCTTCCCAGCGGGATACCAAGAGACCCAGTACTTC.

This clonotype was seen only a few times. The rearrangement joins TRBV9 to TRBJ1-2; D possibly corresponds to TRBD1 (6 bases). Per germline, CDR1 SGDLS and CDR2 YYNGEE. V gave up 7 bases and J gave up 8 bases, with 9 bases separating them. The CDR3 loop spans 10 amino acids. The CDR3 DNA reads TGTGCCAGCCAGGGGAGCGGCTACACCTTC. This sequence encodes CASQGSGYTF. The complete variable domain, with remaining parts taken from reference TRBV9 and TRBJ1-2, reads DSGVTQTPKHLITATGQRVTLRCSPRSGDLSVYWYQQSLDQGLQFLIQYYNGEERAKGNILERFSAQQFPDLHSELNLSSLELGDSALYFCASQGSGYTFGSGTRLTVV.

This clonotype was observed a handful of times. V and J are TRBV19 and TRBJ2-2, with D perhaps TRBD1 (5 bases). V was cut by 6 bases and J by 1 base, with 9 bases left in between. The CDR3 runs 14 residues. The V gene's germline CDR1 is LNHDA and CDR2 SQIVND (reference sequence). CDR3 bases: TGTGCCAGTAGAGCTACAGGGAACACCGGGGAGCTGTTTTTT. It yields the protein CASRATGNTGELFF.

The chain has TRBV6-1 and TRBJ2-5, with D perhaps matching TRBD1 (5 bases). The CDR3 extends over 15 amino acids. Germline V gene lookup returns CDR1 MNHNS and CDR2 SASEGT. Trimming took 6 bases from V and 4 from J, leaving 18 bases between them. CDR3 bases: TGTGCCAGCAGCCGCGACAGTGCTCCTGGAGAGACCCAGTACTTC. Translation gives CASSRDSAPGETQYF.